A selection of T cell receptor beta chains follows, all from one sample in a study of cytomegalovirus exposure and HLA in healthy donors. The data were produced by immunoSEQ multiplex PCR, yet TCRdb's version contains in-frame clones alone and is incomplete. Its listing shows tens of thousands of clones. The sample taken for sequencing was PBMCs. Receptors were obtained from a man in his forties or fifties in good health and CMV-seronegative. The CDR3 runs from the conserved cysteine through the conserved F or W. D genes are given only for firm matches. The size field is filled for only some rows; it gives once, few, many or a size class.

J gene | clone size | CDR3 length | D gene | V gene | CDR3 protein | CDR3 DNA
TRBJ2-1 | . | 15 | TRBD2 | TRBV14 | CASSQTSGRINEQFF | TGTGCCAGCAGCCAAACTAGCGGGAGGATCAATGAGCAGTTCTTC
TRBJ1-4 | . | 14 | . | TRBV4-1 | CASSQGGLNEKLFF | TGCGCCAGCAGCCAAGGCGGGCTAAATGAAAAACTGTTTTTT
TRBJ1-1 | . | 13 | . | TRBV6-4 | CASSEEVNTEAFF | TGTGCCAGCAGCGAAGAGGTGAACACTGAAGCTTTCTTT
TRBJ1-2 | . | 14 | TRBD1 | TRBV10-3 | CAISQDRDAAGYTF | TGTGCCATCAGTCAAGACAGGGACGCAGCTGGTTACACCTTC
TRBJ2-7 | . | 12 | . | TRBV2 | CASSSPGNEQYF | TGTGCCAGCAGCTCACCGGGAAACGAGCAGTACTTC
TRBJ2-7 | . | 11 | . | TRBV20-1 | CSARDQREQYF | TGCAGTGCTAGAGACCAGCGCGAGCAGTACTTC
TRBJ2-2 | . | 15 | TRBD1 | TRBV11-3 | CASSPLQGANGELFF | TGTGCCAGCAGCCCACTACAGGGGGCCAACGGGGAGCTGTTTTTT
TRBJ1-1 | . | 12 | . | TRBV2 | CASSPRNTEAFF | TGTGCCAGCAGCCCTCGGAACACTGAAGCTTTCTTT
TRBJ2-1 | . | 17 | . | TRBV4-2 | CASSPQRWGQTYNEQFF | TGTGCCAGCAGCCCTCAGAGGTGGGGCCAGACTTACAATGAGCAGTTCTTC
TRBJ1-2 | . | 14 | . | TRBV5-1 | CASSLGTVEYGYTF | TGCGCCAGCAGCTTGGGCACAGTGGAATATGGCTACACCTTC
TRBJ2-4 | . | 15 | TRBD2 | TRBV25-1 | CASQRGGEAKNIQYF | TGTGCCAGCCAGCGGGGGGGCGAGGCCAAAAACATTCAGTACTTC
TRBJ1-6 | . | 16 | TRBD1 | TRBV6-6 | CASSYYPYRGDSPLHF | TGTGCCAGCAGTTACTATCCCTACAGGGGGGATTCACCCCTCCACTTT
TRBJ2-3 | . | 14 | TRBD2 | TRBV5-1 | CASRPAGGADTQYF | TGCGCCAGCAGGCCTGCGGGGGGAGCAGATACGCAGTATTTT
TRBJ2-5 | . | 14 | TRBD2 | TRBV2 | CASSARTRPATQYF | TGTGCCAGCAGTGCTCGGACTAGGCCTGCGACCCAGTACTTC
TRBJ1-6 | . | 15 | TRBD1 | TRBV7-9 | CASSLETGRGPPLHF | TGTGCCAGCAGCTTAGAGACAGGGCGGGGACCACCCCTCCACTTT
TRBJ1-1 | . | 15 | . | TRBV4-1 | CASSQVGGPSTEAFF | TGCGCCAGCAGCCAAGTCGGGGGGCCAAGCACTGAAGCTTTCTTT
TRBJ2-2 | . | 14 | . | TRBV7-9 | CASARGKNTGELFF | TGTGCCAGCGCTCGGGGGAAGAACACCGGGGAGCTGTTTTTT
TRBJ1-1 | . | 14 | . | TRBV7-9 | CASSFQGRNTEAFF | TGTGCCAGCAGCTTCCAGGGTCGAAACACTGAAGCTTTCTTT
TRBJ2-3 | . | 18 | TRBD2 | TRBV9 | CASSPRETSGVSTGTQYF | TGTGCCAGCAGCCCTAGGGAGACTAGCGGGGTTTCTACAGGTACGCAGTATTTT
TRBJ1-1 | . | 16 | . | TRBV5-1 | CASSLRGEVVNTEAFF | TGCGCCAGCAGCTTAAGGGGCGAGGTGGTGAACACTGAAGCTTTCTTT
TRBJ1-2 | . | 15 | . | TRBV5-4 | CASSLGGGTNYGYTF | TGTGCCAGCAGCTTGGGGGGGGGTACTAACTATGGCTACACCTTC
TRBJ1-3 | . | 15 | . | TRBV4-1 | CASSQTGSSGNTIYF | TGCGCCAGCAGCCAAACAGGGAGCTCTGGAAACACCATATATTTT
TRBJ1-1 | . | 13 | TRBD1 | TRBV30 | CAGEYTGATEAFF | TGTGCCGGAGAGTACACAGGGGCCACTGAAGCTTTCTTT
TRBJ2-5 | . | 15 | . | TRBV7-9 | CASSSSLGGWETQYF | TGTGCCAGCAGCTCCTCCCTAGGGGGTTGGGAGACCCAGTACTTC
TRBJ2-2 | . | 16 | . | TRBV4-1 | CASSNGRAANTGELFF | TGCGCCAGCAGCAACGGCAGGGCGGCGAACACCGGGGAGCTGTTTTTT
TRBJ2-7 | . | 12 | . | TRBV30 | CAWSGQAYEQYF | TGTGCCTGGAGTGGGCAGGCCTACGAGCAGTACTTC
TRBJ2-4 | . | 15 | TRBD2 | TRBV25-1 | CASSDASGGKNIQYF | TGTGCCAGCAGTGACGCTAGCGGGGGTAAAAACATTCAGTACTTC
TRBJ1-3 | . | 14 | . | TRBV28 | CASSLSGAGNTIYF | TGTGCCAGCAGTTTATCAGGGGCTGGAAACACCATATATTTT
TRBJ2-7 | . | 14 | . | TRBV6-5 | CASSETSPPRLSYF | TGTGCCAGCAGTGAGACCTCCCCCCCACGACTATCGTACTTC
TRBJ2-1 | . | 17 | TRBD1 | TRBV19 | CASTKGPDRSSYNEQFF | TGTGCCAGTACAAAGGGACCGGACAGGAGCTCCTACAATGAGCAGTTCTTC
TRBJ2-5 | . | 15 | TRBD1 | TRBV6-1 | CASSEAQGAGETQYF | TGTGCCAGCAGTGAAGCCCAGGGGGCTGGTGAGACCCAGTACTTC
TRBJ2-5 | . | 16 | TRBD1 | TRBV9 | CASSGGGRGYQETQYF | TGTGCCAGCAGCGGTGGGGGCAGGGGGTACCAAGAGACCCAGTACTTC
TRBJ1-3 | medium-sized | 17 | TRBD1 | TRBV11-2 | CASSSSRQGNSGNTIYF | TGTGCCAGCAGCTCATCTCGACAGGGTAACTCTGGAAACACCATATATTTT
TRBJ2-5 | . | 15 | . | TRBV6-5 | CASSIQGLGQETQYF | TGTGCCAGCAGTATCCAGGGGTTAGGGCAAGAGACCCAGTACTTC
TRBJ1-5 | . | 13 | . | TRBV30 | CAWSGLRNQPQHF | TGTGCCTGGAGTGGACTTCGCAATCAGCCCCAGCATTTT
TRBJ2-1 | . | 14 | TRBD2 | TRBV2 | CASSLAGGRNEQFF | TGTGCCAGCAGTCTAGCGGGGGGGCGGAATGAGCAGTTCTTC
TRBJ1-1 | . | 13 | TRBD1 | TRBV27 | CASSLRLGQGGFF | TGTGCCAGCAGTTTACGTCTGGGACAGGGAGGTTTCTTT
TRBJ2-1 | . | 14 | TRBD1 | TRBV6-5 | CASTRTGGNNEQFF | TGTGCCAGCACCCGGACAGGGGGCAACAATGAGCAGTTCTTC
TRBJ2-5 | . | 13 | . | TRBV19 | CASSKDSRETQYF | TGTGCCAGTAGTAAGGACTCCCGGGAGACCCAGTACTTC
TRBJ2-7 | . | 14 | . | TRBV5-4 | CASSAAGTRYEQYF | TGTGCCAGCAGCGCCGCCGGGACACGCTACGAGCAGTACTTC
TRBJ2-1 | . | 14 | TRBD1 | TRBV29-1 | CSVDRGRGYNEQFF | TGCAGCGTCGACAGGGGGCGCGGGTACAATGAGCAGTTCTTC
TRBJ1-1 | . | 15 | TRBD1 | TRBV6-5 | CASRTTTGMGTEAFF | TGTGCCAGCAGAACGACGACAGGGATGGGGACTGAAGCTTTCTTT
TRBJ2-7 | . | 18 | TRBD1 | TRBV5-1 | CASSLLGQQRGGTYEQYF | TGCGCCAGCAGCTTGTTAGGGCAGCAAAGAGGGGGCACCTACGAGCAGTACTTC
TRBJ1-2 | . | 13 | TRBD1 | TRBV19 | CASSLGQGGGYTF | TGTGCCAGTAGTCTCGGACAGGGTGGTGGCTACACCTTC
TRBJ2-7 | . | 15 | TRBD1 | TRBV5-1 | CASSGRDRVSYEQYF | TGCGCCAGCAGCGGTCGGGACAGGGTTAGCTACGAGCAGTACTTC